In this sample, the clone carrying this T cell receptor beta chain turned up a few times. Per germline, CDR1 SGHAT and CDR2 FQNNGV. The CDR3 has 15 amino acids. V lost 4 bases and J lost 1, with 13 bases in between. The data were taken from a study of T-cell memory formation after mild COVID-19. 5'RACE with constant-segment primers yielded barcoded, UMI-tagged TCR alpha and TCR beta cDNA libraries. TCRdb independently ran MiXCR on the 5' RACE reads; one entry per CDR3 protein. The sample records 250,000 to 300,000 distinct CDR3 sequences, around 15% being singletons. This chain joins TRBV11-2 and TRBJ1-1; D possibly corresponds to TRBD1 (5 bases). The clonotype comes from a man aged 18 to 30 who had mild COVID-19 (a few samples of this study predate the infection). Cell type and time point are not known. The specimen was PBMCs or a T cell subset sorted from them (not recorded which). The CDR3 DNA follows: TGTGCCAGCAGCTCGTGGGGGACGCAGAACACTGAAGCTTTCTTT. This sequence encodes CASSSWGTQNTEAFF.